This is a list of T cell receptor beta chains from one sample in a study of response to subunit inactivated influenza vaccine. One entry per CDR3 protein, called by TCRdb with MiXCR from the RT-PCR reads. This sample carries about 530,000 distinct CDR3 sequences, 12% of them seen once, and the ten largest clones take 10%. The input for sequencing was PBMCs from blood, taken on the day of vaccination. Receptor source: a middle-aged man who received an inactivated influenza vaccine. Both conserved end residues are part of each CDR3. Each record gives: V gene, J gene, D gene, clone size, CDR3 DNA, CDR3 protein. The D gene is left open where the match is weak. The listing skips clone size in some rows; elsewhere it reads once, few, many or a size class.

>TRBV29-1|TRBJ1-2|-|few
TGCAGCGTTGCCCTGGACAGTACAGAGGGCTACACCTTC
CSVALDSTEGYTF
>TRBV7-8|TRBJ1-1|-|-
TGTGCCAGCAGCCCCCGGGGGGCGAGGTCCATGAACACTGAAGCTTTCTTT
CASSPRGARSMNTEAFF
>TRBV4-3|TRBJ2-7|TRBD1|many
TGCGCCAGCAGCCAAGTTACGGGACAGGGTATCTACGAGCAGTACTTC
CASSQVTGQGIYEQYF
>TRBV3-1|TRBJ2-3|-|few
TGTGCCAGCAGCCGCCGCGAGGACTACACAGATACGCAGTATTTT
CASSRREDYTDTQYF
>TRBV29-1|TRBJ2-1|TRBD2|-
TGCAGCGTTGAAGCTGGCGGGGGGGCTAGGGAGCAGTTCTTC
CSVEAGGGAREQFF
>TRBV4-2|TRBJ2-1|-|few
TGTGCCAGCAGCCCCGAGACAGCCGTTAGCTCCTACAATGAGCAGTTCTTC
CASSPETAVSSYNEQFF
>TRBV7-9|TRBJ2-4|-|many
TGTGCCAGCAGCTTAGACAGCCAAAACATTCAGTACTTC
CASSLDSQNIQYF
>TRBV27|TRBJ2-1|-|-
TGTGCCAGCAGTTTAAGAGGGAACAATGAGCAGTTCTTC
CASSLRGNNEQFF
>TRBV9|TRBJ2-5|TRBD2|few
TGTGCCAGCAGCGCGGGACTAGGGGGACAAGAGACCCAGTACTTC
CASSAGLGGQETQYF
>TRBV4-2|TRBJ2-3|-|-
TGTGCCAGCAGCCGGGGTAGGGCAGGGAGCACAGATACGCAGTATTTT
CASSRGRAGSTDTQYF
>TRBV29-1|TRBJ2-7|-|few
TGCAGCGTTGCCGACAGGAAGTACTACGAGCAGTACTTC
CSVADRKYYEQYF
>TRBV20-1|TRBJ2-3|-|few
TGCAGTGCTAGAGATTGGGGGGCCTACACAGATACGCAGTATTTT
CSARDWGAYTDTQYF
>TRBV29-1|TRBJ2-5|-|-
TGCAGCGTTGACCCAGGGGGGGAAGAGACCCAGTACTTC
CSVDPGGEETQYF
>TRBV6-1|TRBJ2-3|TRBD2|many
TGTGCCAGCAGCCCCGGGGGGGCCATAGATACGCAGTATTTT
CASSPGGAIDTQYF
>TRBV11-2|TRBJ2-1|-|many
TGTGCCAGCAGCTTTGGACTGGGGGGGGGCCCTTACAATGAGCAGTTCTTC
CASSFGLGGGPYNEQFF
>TRBV4-1|TRBJ2-5|TRBD1|few
TGCGCCAGCAGCCACCATACCGCCGGCAGGGGGAAAGAGACCCAGTACTTC
CASSHHTAGRGKETQYF
>TRBV12-3/TRBV12-4|TRBJ2-4|-|few
TGTGCCAGCAGTTTGTCTCTTGCGAGGGCCAAAAACATTCAGTACTTC
CASSLSLARAKNIQYF
>TRBV5-5|TRBJ2-1|-|many
TGTGCCAGCAGCTTGGTGGGTCGGGGCAATGAGCAGTTCTTC
CASSLVGRGNEQFF
>TRBV19|TRBJ2-2|-|few
TGTGCCAGTAGTAAAGGGGGCGCAGCGGGCACCGGGGAGCTGTTTTTT
CASSKGGAAGTGELFF
>TRBV11-2|TRBJ1-1|-|few
TGTGCCTCCCAAATCGGGGGGGGGAACACTGAAGCTTTCTTT
CASQIGGGNTEAFF